The 21 T cell receptor beta chains below all came from one sample that was sequenced in a study of cytomegalovirus exposure and HLA in healthy donors. Libraries were prepared by immunoSEQ multiplex PCR; TCRdb keeps only in-frame clonotypes and omits some of them. Of 60,000 to 65,000 clones in the sample, 90% to 97% are singletons; the top ten hold less than 1.5%. Sample: PBMCs. The receptors were sampled from a woman between 18 and 29 years old in good health and CMV-seronegative.

The rearrangement joins TRBV7-9 to TRBJ2-3; a possible D gene is TRBD1 (6 bases). Germline assignment: CDR1 SEHNR and CDR2 FQNEAQ (reference sequence). Trimming removed 5 bases at V and 6 bases at J, with 15 bases between. The CDR3 extends over 14 amino acids. CDR3 DNA sequence: TGTGCCAGCAGCCCGACCCCCGACAGGGATACGCAGTATTTT. Amino acid sequence: CASSPTPDRDTQYF.

The chain links TRBV5-1 to TRBJ1-5; perhaps TRBD1 as D (5 bases). The V and J ends lost 3 bases and 6 bases respectively, with 10 bases between them. Per the germline V gene, CDR1 is SGHRS and CDR2 is YFSETQ. This CDR3 comprises 13 residues. CDR3 protein: CASSSVGGQPQHF. In DNA form, the CDR3 reads TGCGCCAGCAGCTCCGTCGGGGGTCAGCCCCAGCATTTT.

The rearrangement uses TRBV18 and TRBJ2-6, with D possibly being TRBD1 (5 bases). CDR1 and CDR2 (germline): KGHSH, LQKENI. The V end was cut by 3 bases, the J end by 0 bases, with 15 bases between. The CDR3 extends over 18 amino acids. The CDR3 nucleotides read TGTGCCAGCTCACCGCCCGGGCGGACACTCTCTGGGGCCAACGTCCTGACTTTC. This sequence encodes CASSPPGRTLSGANVLTF.

V gene TRBV6-5 combines with J gene TRBJ1-5; D gene uncertain. The V gene's germline CDR1 is MNHEY and CDR2 SVGAGI. The ends were cut back, 2 bases at V and 3 bases at J, with 8 bases in the middle. The CDR3 length is 14 residues. DNA of the CDR3: TGTGCCAGCAGTTACGGGCAGGCCAATCAGCCCCAGCATTTT. Translating gives CASSYGQANQPQHF.

The rearrangement links TRBV2 to TRBJ2-3, with D unresolved. The germline V gene has CDR1 SNHLY and CDR2 FYNNEI. The CDR3 totals 12 residues. Trimming took off 8 bases at V and 4 bases at J, with 10 bases between the two ends. CDR3 sequence reads: CASSIPPDTQYF. CDR3 nucleotides: TGTGCCAGCTCCATCCCCCCAGATACGCAGTATTTT.

This sequence joins TRBV6-5 and TRBJ1-4; 7 positions match TRBD1. The CDR3 has 15 residues. The junction had 9 bases not matched to a gene; V was cut back by 5 bases and J by 6 bases. The germline CDR1 and CDR2 sequences are MNHEY and SVGAGI. The CDR3 coding sequence is TGTGCCAGCAGTGGCCGGGACAGCCAACATGAAAAACTGTTTTTT. It specifies CASSGRDSQHEKLFF.

The chain is built from TRBV18 and TRBJ1-2; the match to TRBD1 covers 7 bases. The CDR3 loop spans 12 amino acids. Germline loops: CDR1 KGHSH, CDR2 LQKENI. Trimming at V came to 3 bases and at J to 8 bases, leaving 3 bases not matched to a gene. As DNA, the CDR3 is TGTGCCAGCTCACCCGACAGGGTCGGCTACACCTTC. Its translation: CASSPDRVGYTF.

The chain combines TRBV7-2 with TRBJ2-1, with D perhaps TRBD2 (6 bases). The V end was cut by 5 bases, the J end by 7 bases, with 18 bases between. CDR1 is SGHTA and CDR2 is FQGNSA in the germline V gene. This CDR3 spans 15 amino acids. CDR3 amino acids: CASSPERSGRNEQFF. In DNA form, the CDR3 reads TGTGCCAGCAGCCCCGAGAGGAGCGGGCGGAATGAGCAGTTCTTC.

The chain uses TRBV12-5 and TRBJ1-5; D perhaps matches TRBD1 (6 bases). Germline CDR1 and CDR2: LGHNT and FRNRAP. The CDR3 extends over 14 amino acids. The V end was cut by 3 bases, the J end by 4 bases, with 10 bases between. The CDR3 protein is CASGFVGANQPQHF. CDR3 DNA: TGTGCTAGTGGTTTCGTGGGGGCGAATCAGCCCCAGCATTTT.

The gene calls are TRBV9 and TRBJ2-3; D is possibly TRBD2 (5 bases). The CDR3 loop spans 18 amino acids. V shed 3 bases and J shed 4 bases, with 24 bases lying between them. The germline CDR1 and CDR2 sequences are SGDLS and YYNGEE. The CDR3 DNA sequence: TGTGCCAGCAGCGCTCGGTCGGCGGGCTCCAATATGGCAGATACGCAGTATTTT. Translating it yields CASSARSAGSNMADTQYF.

The rearrangement links TRBV9 to TRBJ1-1, with D possibly being TRBD1 (5 bases). Trimming stripped 4 bases from V and 7 bases from J, with 17 bases between. CDR3 length: 14 amino acids. Germline CDR1 SGDLS, CDR2 YYNGEE. The DNA for the CDR3 is TGTGCCAGCAGCCCCTTGGGGGGAAGGTTTGAAGCTTTCTTT. Amino acids: CASSPLGGRFEAFF.

V and J are TRBV6-1 and TRBJ1-2, with 8 bases fitting TRBD1. V lost 4 bases to trimming and J lost 6 bases; unmatched junction nucleotides: 10. This CDR3 comprises 15 residues. CDR1 and CDR2 (germline): MNHNS, SASEGT. The CDR3 reads CASSGGDRQTDGYTF. In nucleotides, the CDR3 is TGTGCCAGCAGTGGAGGGGACAGGCAGACAGATGGCTACACCTTC.

The rearrangement links TRBV7-3 to TRBJ2-1; D not resolved. CDR3 length: 13 residues. V lost 5 bases and J 9 bases, leaving 14 bases between the germline ends. Germline V CDR1 and CDR2: SGHTA, FQGTGA. This CDR3 is CASSPTWPGEQFF. The CDR3 nucleotides read TGTGCCAGCAGCCCAACCTGGCCGGGTGAGCAGTTCTTC. Full variable domain (rest looked up from reference TRBV7-3 and TRBJ2-1): GAGVSQTPSNKVTEKGKYVELRCDPISGHTALYWYRQSLGQGPEFLIYFQGTGAADDSGLPNDRFFAVRPEGSVSTLKIQRTERGDSAVYLCASSPTWPGEQFFGPGTRLTVL.

CDR3 DNA: TGTGCCAGCTCACCCGTTTCGGGACAGGGGGCTGATGGCTACACCTTC. This gives the protein CASSPVSGQGADGYTF. V usage is TRBV18 and J usage is TRBJ1-2; 12 nucleotides agree with TRBD1. V was clipped by 3 bases and J by 6 bases; unmatched bases: 8. Per germline, CDR1 KGHSH and CDR2 LQKENI. The CDR3 runs to 16 residues. The full variable domain, completed using reference TRBV18 and TRBJ1-2, is NAGVMQNPRHLVRRRGQEARLRCSPMKGHSHVYWYRQLPEEGLKFMVYLQKENIIDESGMPKERFSAEFPKEGPSILRIQQVVRGDSAAYFCASSPVSGQGADGYTFGSGTRLTVV.

The chain combines TRBV9 with TRBJ2-7; D is uncertain. Germline V gives CDR1 SGDLS, CDR2 YYNGEE. The V gene lost 1 base and the J gene lost 5 bases, with 10 bases spanning the gap. The CDR3 has 13 residues. CDR3 nucleotide sequence: TGTGCCAGCAGCGTATCCCCCCGGGACGAGCAGTACTTC. It is translated as CASSVSPRDEQYF.

V gene TRBV28 combines with J gene TRBJ2-1, with 7 bases identical to TRBD2. This CDR3 contains 12 residues. From germline, CDR1 is MDHEN and CDR2 SYDVKM. The V and J ends lost 6 bases and 10 bases, in that order; junction bases with no gene match: 6. CDR3 sequence: CASSEGLREQFF. CDR3 coding DNA: TGTGCCAGCAGCGAGGGACTACGCGAGCAGTTCTTC.

This chain connects TRBV30 to TRBJ2-7; 9 bases align to TRBD1. Germline CDR1 reads GTSNPN; CDR2 reads SVGIG (reference sequence). This CDR3 has 11 residues. V lost 5 bases, J lost 7 bases, and 3 bases stayed unmatched. CDR3 bases: TGTGCCTGGGACAGGGGGGGGGAGCAGTACTTC. Translated, it gives CAWDRGGEQYF.

This chain connects TRBV27 to TRBJ2-7, with 7 bases lining up with TRBD2. CDR3 length equals 16 residues. Germline V gene lookup returns CDR1 MNHEY and CDR2 SMNVEV (reference sequence). V was clipped by 3 bases and J by 4 bases; unmatched bases: 12. CDR3 coding DNA: TGTGCCAGCAGTTTCGGCCCCGGGACTATAAGTTACGAGCAGTACTTC. It encodes CASSFGPGTISYEQYF.

The chain couples TRBV10-3 to TRBJ2-7, with 10 bases aligning to TRBD1. This CDR3 has 13 residues. The V gene end was trimmed by 2 bases and the J gene end by 6 bases; junction bases not matched to a gene: 1. Germline V gives CDR1 ENHRY, CDR2 SYGVKD. Written as DNA, the CDR3 is TGTGCCATCAGTGAGCGGGACAGGGGCGAGCAGTACTTC. The encoded protein is CAISERDRGEQYF.

The V gene is TRBV27, the J gene TRBJ2-5; D uncertain. Per germline, CDR1 MNHEY and CDR2 SMNVEV (reference sequence). The CDR3 is 14 residues long. The ends were cut back, 0 bases at V and 3 bases at J, with 8 bases in the middle. The CDR3 sequence: CASSLSFREETQYF. CDR3 bases: TGTGCCAGCAGTTTATCGTTCCGAGAAGAGACCCAGTACTTC.

This chain joins TRBV10-1 and TRBJ2-5; 10 nucleotides line up with TRBD2. CDR1 and CDR2 (germline): WNHNN, SYGVQD (reference sequence). Trimming removed 0 bases from V and 5 bases from J; junction bases left unmatched: 6. The CDR3 loop spans 16 amino acids. CDR3 protein: CASSESSSGGRETQYF. DNA of the CDR3: TGCGCCAGCAGTGAGTCTTCTAGCGGGGGTCGGGAGACCCAGTACTTC.